The TCR beta chain described here comes from a study of T cell clones after liver transplantation (dated by TCRdb to between 2017 and 2020). Broadly, across the study: The samples were obtained from ITN030ST, a randomized trial that attempted immunosuppression withdrawal within 2 years after liver transplantation. Tolerance meant complete immunosuppression withdrawal for at least one year without liver enzymes rising beyond twice the upper limit of normal. Three of the eight recipients were HCV-positive; the others were transplanted for non-autoimmune, non-viral indications. Blood samples were collected pre-transplant, then pre-randomization ahead of withdrawal, and finally post-randomization once withdrawal had either been completed or failed. Until randomization at 12-24 months post-transplant, subjects were given standard immunosuppression, with no induction therapy. The studied cohort comprised 8 liver transplant recipients, 3 classified as tolerant and 5 as non-tolerant. As an antigen-independent comparator for donor-reactive sequences, third party-reactive TCRbeta sequences were also identified from pre-transplant MLRs. After a pre-transplant mixed lymphocyte reaction, TCRbeta sequencing was used to pinpoint donor-reactive T cell clones, which were subsequently tracked in post-transplant blood. What the authors observed across the whole study: Since no allograft tissue specimens were available, donor-reactive T cells may have migrated into the graft instead of being deleted. Low numbers of available donor cells limited the measurable donor-reactive repertoire in two subjects. The decline in donor-reactive sequences exceeded the decline in third party-reactive sequences, suggesting partial antigen-specific deletion that was unrelated to withdrawal success. When repertoire turnover was accounted for, significantly reduced detection of donor-reactive sequences was found in 7 of 8 subjects for CD4 and in 8 of 8 subjects for CD8. The conclusions were considered preliminary, being limited by small, heterogeneous patient numbers and non-standardized post-transplant time points. In most of the 8 subjects, regardless of tolerance or HCV status, circulating donor-reactive CD4 TCRbeta sequences dropped significantly post-transplant.

CDR1 and CDR2, per the germline V gene (reference sequence), are LNHDA and SQIVND. Trimming takes 6 bases from V and 1 base from J, and the germline ends sit 12 bases apart. Including the terminal cysteine and phenylalanine, the CDR3 comprises 14 residues. The CDR3 DNA has 42 bases and is translated from base 1. Thawed unstimulated PBMCs were stained for CD3, CD4 and CD8 and FACS-sorted into CD3+CD4+ and CD3+CD8+ populations. All 8 studied subjects were randomized to immunosuppression withdrawal. The Qiagen DNeasy Blood and Tissue Kit was used to isolate genomic DNA. With regard to this clone: No antigen is known for it. The sample holds no much larger clone one base away, and base qualities are not on file.

High-throughput TCRbeta CDR3 sequencing of frozen genomic DNA was performed by immunoSEQ, with PCR amplification, mapping, bias correction and internal controls included. In the authors' own workflow: Only productive rearrangements were retained, with each unique TCRbeta sequence defined by its CDR3 nucleotide sequence together with its V and J gene. Donor-reactive sequences required at least 5-fold expansion in CFSE-low cells versus unstimulated pre-transplant cells and at least 0.01% frequency. Per-subject minimum frequency thresholds, based on the lowest-template unstimulated sample, ensured at least 90% detection power. Repertoire turnover was measured by Jensen-Shannon divergence between the top 1000 TCRbeta sequences post- and pre-transplant. Changes in detection of donor-reactive sequences were assessed with two-sided Fisher's exact tests. Drawn from immuneACCESS, this table holds only the in-frame rearrangements with V and J called that TCRdb kept. Clones are partly lost; checked studies trace under half to an unresolved V gene and leave the rest unexplained. V and J calls plus clone size are reproduced from that table; the DNA served to infer D and trimming. In all, the sample holds tens of thousands of clones, and approximately 77% of those were seen once. Around 9.6% of the sample goes to the ten largest clones.

Recombination joined TRBV19 with TRBJ2-5; the D gene is perhaps TRBD2, on 5 matching bases. The TCR originated in a human patient who received a liver transplant. Once a transplant has taken place, some T cells may be donor derived. Here the sequenced sample was CD4+ T cells from blood, taken at the 22-month timepoint. The bases are TGTGCCAGTAGCAGCGGATGGGCCCAAGAGACCCAGTACTTC. Translated, this is CASSSGWAQETQYF.